This T cell receptor beta chain is drawn from a study of T cells in Graves' hyperthyroidism and ophthalmopathy (dated by TCRdb to between 2019 and 2020). As for the study more broadly: Peripheral blood samples were taken at initial diagnosis, before any treatment was given. Prospective prediction of ophthalmopathy was tested in an independent validation cohort of 18 to 20 hyperthyroidism patients and 15 to 17 patients who later progressed to ophthalmopathy. According to the paper, TCR Vbeta CDR3 sequencing was carried out on roughly 130 peripheral blood samples, which came from around 43 ophthalmopathy, around 74 hyperthyroidism and about 17 progressor patients. The 90 to 100 discovery patients were randomly split 7:3 into training and test sets. TCR V-J signatures able to tell the groups apart were searched for in a discovery cohort of 100 patients, of whom more than 40 had Graves' ophthalmopathy and 55 to 60 had stable Graves' hyperthyroidism. The study also compared thyroid tissue and blood T-cell repertoires from a handful of Graves' hyperthyroidism patients. Once sampling was done, hyperthyroidism patients were given methimazole at a starting dose of 30 mg daily, whereas ophthalmopathy patients were given high-dose intravenous methylprednisolone. The full study reports these points: Most expanded thyroid clonotypes (frequency above 0.001) were also detected in blood, a finding suggesting that blood repertoires may reflect thyroid immune responses. In validation, the model predicted progression to ophthalmopathy a median of around 6.5 months before onset, with over 55% sensitivity and about 72% specificity. No statistical method was used to fix the sample size in advance, and group allocation was not hidden from the investigators. In cross-validation, a model built on a 13 V-J signature told ophthalmopathy apart from stable hyperthyroidism with 85% to 90% sensitivity and approximately 84% specificity, and in testing the same model reached 80%/75%.

The TCR beta CDR3 regions were amplified from RNA transcripts. For the first round of RT-PCR on the TCR CDR3, the HTBI primer set was used together with the Qiagen OneStep RT-PCR kit. A second multiplex PCR round built the libraries, followed by size selection and purification. Libraries were sequenced paired-end with 100 bp reads on an Illumina HiSeq2000. Per the source publication's procedure: SOAPnuke was used to process the raw data, removing reads that contained adapters or uncalled bases, had a mean Phred below 15, or lacked an exact match to the constant primer or identifier. COPE v1.2.5 was used to merge the high-quality paired reads, and each unique nucleotide sequence was defined as a clonotype. MiTCR v1.1 was used to align clonotypes to the IMGT TRBV, TRBD and TRBJ reference segments. Only V-J combinations with frequency above 0.0001, covering 99% to 99.2% of repertoires, were analysed. A TCS score was defined as the ratio between F50 (clonal expansion) and ExV (chaos), using BLOSUM62-based TCRdist between CDR3 peptides within each V-J. Welch's t-statistics and random forest reduced 500 to 650 V-J features to 13, which were used in a naive Bayes classifier (R e1071). The public reads were run again by TCRdb, first through fastp at Q25 and then through MiXCR, and only productive beta chains were kept. Here each entry gathers all rows of one CDR3 protein and keeps the most common genes and DNA. These V and J calls originate from TCRdb's pipeline instead of the authors' own analysis. The sample records about 270,000 distinct CDR3 sequences, approximately 23% of which are singletons. About a third of the sample belongs to the ten largest clones.

Moderately to severely active disease, a Clinical Activity Score of at least 3, a NOSPECS grade of at least 4, and a duration under 3 months were present in ophthalmopathy patients. Exclusion was applied to patients with uncontrolled infections, other autoimmune diseases, pregnancy or lactation. Diagnoses relied on clinical symptoms, serum thyroxine and TRAb, thyroid ultrasound and orbital computed tomography. PBMCs were separated from approximately 9.9 ml of fresh peripheral blood using Ficoll-Paque density gradient centrifugation. Total RNA was extracted with Trizol reagent, and quality was checked on an Agilent 2100 Bioanalyzer. As to this clonotype: The clone's antigen remains unknown. Qualities for individual bases were not recorded, and no much larger clone is one base off.

Measured from the cysteine to the phenylalanine, the CDR3 is 14 residues long. Just CDR3 DNA is preserved here, 42 bases in frame from base 1. V is pared back by 10 bases and J by 0 bases, with 16 bases lying between the germline termini. Rearrangement joined TRBV12-3 or TRBV12-4 to TRBJ2-7; the D gene identity is not certain. Input material: blood. The origin of this receptor is a woman aged 40 to 55 with Graves' ophthalmopathy. The bases are TGTGCCACCCTGCCCAGGCAGAGCTCCTACGAGCAGTACTTC. Its protein is CATLPRQSSYEQYF.